Sequencing of this TCR beta chain was carried out in a study of CD8 T cells in ankylosing spondylitis. The study's findings and limits: In reactive arthritis synovial fluid and blood, some motif variants had been reported before.

Researchers built TCR beta libraries using quantitative 5'-RACE with molecular barcodes. TCRdb redid the calling of the 5' RACE reads with MiXCR, one entry per CDR3 protein. The table shows around 210,000 distinct CDR3 sequences, with around 8% occurring only once. Germline CDR1 reads SGHTA; CDR2 reads FQGNSA. Between the trimmed V and J ends, which lost 1 base and 7 bases, there was a span of 10 bases. The CDR3 extends over 14 amino acids. Remarks on this clonotype: Its antigen remains unknown.

The sequencing sample was made of blood, either unsorted or a sorted T cell fraction (not recorded which). The V gene is TRBV7-2, the J gene TRBJ2-2, with D possibly TRBD1 on 6 matching bases. The origin of this receptor is a female donor with ankylosing spondylitis or in good health (not recorded which). CDR3 loop: CASSLDQGSGELFF. In DNA, the CDR3 is TGTGCCAGCAGCTTAGACCAGGGGAGCGGGGAGCTGTTTTTT.